These 32 T cell receptor beta chains share one sample of origin, sequenced in a study of shared clonotypes between healthy human individuals. Only in-frame clones appear in the TCRdb table, and some are missing; sequencing was by immunoSEQ multiplex PCR. The sample includes about 480,000 clones, approximately 85% of them seen just once. The source material was PBMCs. These receptors were obtained from a middle-aged woman in good health. Some clones in this sample may be carry-over from other donors' samples.

The V call is TRBV15, the J call TRBJ2-5; possible D gene TRBD2, 5 bases. The J call may be mistaken, given a closer DNA end match to TRBJ2-7. Germline loops: CDR1 LNHNV, CDR2 YYDKDF (reference sequence). The CDR3 sequence is 16 residues long. DNA for the CDR3: TGTGCCACCAGCAGAGAGGGTCTAGCTGACAACTACGAGCAGTACTTC. Amino acids: CATSREGLADNYEQYF.

At least ten counts were recorded for this clone. This chain joins TRBV4-1 and TRBJ2-2; the match to TRBD2 covers 12 bases. In germline, CDR1 is MGHRA, CDR2 YSYEKL. V gave up 4 bases and J gave up 1 base; unmatched junction bases: 4. CDR3 length equals 17 residues. The CDR3 DNA is TGCGCCAGCAGCCCCCTGACTAGCGGGAGGAACACCGGGGAGCTGTTTTTT. Translating it yields CASSPLTSGRNTGELFF.

The rearrangement links TRBV11-3 to TRBJ2-2; D gene uncertain. Germline-derived CDR1 and CDR2 are SGHNT and YENEEA. Trimming left V 6 bases short and J 6 bases short, with 8 bases between. The CDR3 totals 12 residues. The chain's CDR3 is CASSSYSGELFF. CDR3 sequence (DNA): TGTGCCAGCAGTTCTTACTCCGGGGAGCTGTTTTTT.

In this sample, this clone turned up many times. This chain links TRBV7-2 with TRBJ2-2, with D perhaps TRBD1 (7 bases). The germline V and J ends were trimmed by 4 bases and 5 bases, with 14 bases remaining between them. The CDR3 loop spans 15 amino acids. From germline, CDR1 is SGHTA and CDR2 FQGNSA. CDR3 region: CASSSRDSLTGELFF. The CDR3 coding sequence is TGTGCCAGCAGCTCGCGGGACAGCTTGACCGGGGAGCTGTTTTTT.

The CDR3 spells CASSQDVEGFRPQHF. CDR3 bases: TGCGCCAGCAGCCAAGATGTAGAAGGTTTTCGGCCCCAGCATTTT. The chain links TRBV4-1 to TRBJ1-5; D is undetermined. The V end lost 0 bases, the J end lost 9 bases, and 15 bases lay between the germline ends. The CDR3 extends over 15 amino acids. The V gene's germline CDR1 is MGHRA and CDR2 YSYEKL.

The genes are TRBV27 and TRBJ2-2, with D possibly TRBD2 on 6 matching bases. This CDR3 comprises 17 residues. Germline-derived CDR1 and CDR2 are MNHEY and SMNVEV (reference sequence). Trimming removed 5 bases from V and 6 bases from J, with 22 bases in between. CDR3 protein: CASSPLAGLGLAGELFF. CDR3 coding DNA: TGTGCCAGCAGTCCACTAGCAGGATTGGGATTAGCCGGGGAGCTGTTTTTT.

V usage is TRBV18 and J usage is TRBJ1-1; D is ambiguous. The CDR3 length is 14 residues. Trimming left V 6 bases short and J 1 base short, with 12 bases between. CDR1 KGHSH and CDR2 LQKENI come from the germline V gene. The CDR3: CASSRDVQNTEAFF. For the CDR3, the DNA is TGTGCCAGCTCCCGTGATGTACAGAACACTGAAGCTTTCTTT.

The chain couples TRBV19 to TRBJ2-5; TRBD1 might be the D (6 bases). The germline CDR1 and CDR2 sequences are LNHDA and SQIVND (reference sequence). The CDR3 runs to 15 residues. V lost 3 bases to trimming and J lost 0 bases, with 11 bases between them. The CDR3 sequence: CASSIDGQYQETQYF. As DNA, the CDR3 is TGTGCCAGTAGTATTGACGGACAGTACCAAGAGACCCAGTACTTC.

This chain connects TRBV7-2 to TRBJ2-6; 11 nucleotides agree with TRBD1. Germline V gene lookup returns CDR1 SGHTA and CDR2 FQGNSA. This CDR3 comprises 18 residues. V lost 5 bases and J lost 4; bases outside the gene matches: 10. CDR3 in amino acids: CASSPTGTGGTGANVLTF. CDR3 coding DNA: TGTGCCAGCAGCCCCACCGGGACAGGGGGGACCGGGGCCAACGTCCTGACTTTC.

The J gene is TRBJ2-1, the V gene TRBV5-1; 9 bases map to TRBD2. V lost 0 bases, J lost 6 bases, and 13 bases stayed unmatched. The CDR3 runs to 18 residues. The germline CDR1 and CDR2 sequences are SGHRS and YFSETQ. CDR3 protein: CASSLVGSGGRGGNEQFF. CDR3 in DNA: TGCGCCAGCAGCTTGGTGGGGTCCGGCGGGAGGGGTGGCAATGAGCAGTTCTTC.

The chain is built from TRBV28 and TRBJ1-4, with D possibly matching TRBD1 (6 bases). Per germline, CDR1 MDHEN and CDR2 SYDVKM. The CDR3 extends over 16 amino acids. With 5 bases removed from V and 3 bases from J, the gap between germline ends came to 16 bases. This chain's CDR3 is CASSPDIGGSNEKLFF. CDR3 sequence (DNA): TGTGCCAGCAGTCCTGACATAGGGGGGTCTAATGAAAAACTGTTTTTT.

This clone has ten or more counts. The chain recombines TRBV14 with TRBJ1-1, with unresolved D. The V and J ends lost 1 base and 1 base respectively, with 7 bases between them. Germline values: CDR1 SGHDN, CDR2 FVKESK. The CDR3 extends over 14 amino acids. The CDR3 protein is CASSQVSWNTEAFF. The CDR3, as DNA: TGTGCCAGCAGCCAAGTCTCGTGGAACACTGAAGCTTTCTTT.

This clone was counted once. V usage is TRBV7-7 and J usage is TRBJ2-1, with 8 bases aligning to TRBD1. The CDR3 contains 15 residues. With 5 bases clipped from V and 4 bases from J, the junction kept 7 bases outside the gene matches. The germline CDR1 and CDR2 sequences are SSHAT and FNYEAQ (reference sequence). This CDR3 reads CASSRGTGGYNEQFF. CDR3 nucleotide sequence: TGTGCCAGCAGCAGGGGGACAGGTGGATACAATGAGCAGTTCTTC.

The V and J genes are TRBV5-5 and TRBJ1-5; D unresolved. CDR3 size: 15 residues. Germline V lookup: CDR1 SGHKS, CDR2 YYEKEE (reference sequence). Trimming stripped 0 bases from V and 1 base from J, with 8 bases between. CDR3 sequence: CASSLGTWSNQPQHF. CDR3 coding DNA: TGTGCCAGCAGCTTGGGGACCTGGAGCAATCAGCCCCAGCATTTT.

This clone has only one observation. The chain carries TRBV28 and TRBJ1-4; the D gene is possibly TRBD1 (5 bases). The germline CDR1 and CDR2 sequences are MDHEN and SYDVKM. Trimming pared 5 bases from V and 7 bases from J, leaving 14 bases between. The CDR3 loop spans 14 amino acids. The DNA for the CDR3 is TGTGCCAGCAGTGCGCGGGGGTATACTGAAAAACTGTTTTTT. This sequence encodes CASSARGYTEKLFF.

The chain joins TRBV7-3 to TRBJ2-1; 8 bases agree with TRBD2. J was trimmed by 9 bases and V by 5 bases; bases with no gene match: 12. In germline, CDR1 is SGHTA, CDR2 FQGTGA. The CDR3 length is 15 residues. CDR3 in DNA: TGTGCCAGCAGCCTTGGACTAGCCCTCCCAAGTGAGCAGTTCTTC. Protein: CASSLGLALPSEQFF.

To note about this clone: Other nucleotide sequences from this sample produce the same CDR3. The rearrangement joins TRBV9 to TRBJ1-3; D unclear. The CDR3 covers 15 residues. V was pared by 0 bases and J by 0 bases, with 7 bases between. In germline, CDR1 is SGDLS, CDR2 YYNGEE. In DNA form, the CDR3 reads TGTGCCAGCAGCGTAGGGCAGACCTCTGGAAACACCATATATTTT. Translated: CASSVGQTSGNTIYF.

A few counts support this clone. The gene calls are TRBV2 and TRBJ2-1, with 7 bases lining up with TRBD2. The CDR3 spans 16 residues. Germline CDR1 is SNHLY and CDR2 is FYNNEI. The J segment lost 7 bases and the V segment lost 2 bases, leaving 11 bases of the junction unmatched. The CDR3 sequence: CASSEWEGTSWNEQFF. The CDR3 coding sequence is TGTGCCAGCAGTGAATGGGAGGGCACCTCTTGGAATGAGCAGTTCTTC.

With respect to this clone: Distinct nucleotide sequences in the sample also encode this CDR3. The chain recombines TRBV30 with TRBJ2-1; D might be TRBD2 (6 bases). The V gene's germline CDR1 is GTSNPN and CDR2 SVGIG (reference sequence). The CDR3 consists of 14 residues. Trimming left V 0 bases short and J 4 bases short, with 10 bases between. In DNA form, the CDR3 reads TGTGCCTGGAGTGTGACGGGACTTTACAATGAGCAGTTCTTC. This sequence encodes CAWSVTGLYNEQFF.

V and J are TRBV27 and TRBJ2-1; 10 nucleotides agree with TRBD2. Trimming cost V 7 bases and J 3 bases; bases outside gene matches: 6. The CDR3 is 15 amino acids. CDR1 and CDR2 from the germline V gene are MNHEY and SMNVEV (reference sequence). The CDR3 nucleotides read TGTGCCAGCACCATCCGACTAGCGGGCTACAATGAGCAGTTCTTC. Amino acids: CASTIRLAGYNEQFF.

This chain joins TRBV4-3 and TRBJ2-3; D not resolved. The CDR3 sequence is 16 residues long. Germline V lookup: CDR1 LGHNA, CDR2 YSLEER. The V end lost 0 bases, the J end lost 4 bases, and 14 bases lay between the germline ends. CDR3 coding DNA: TGCGCCAGCAGCCAAGATCTCACTTTCCCCCCAGATACGCAGTATTTT. This codes for CASSQDLTFPPDTQYF.

The V call is TRBV2, the J call TRBJ2-2, with TRBD1 identical over 8 bases. CDR1 SNHLY and CDR2 FYNNEI come from the germline V gene. Trimming at V came to 3 bases and at J to 4 bases, leaving 4 bases not matched to a gene. CDR3 size: 15 residues. CDR3 nucleotides: TGTGCCAGCAGTGAGGAGACAGGGGTCACCGGGGAGCTGTTTTTT. Protein product: CASSEETGVTGELFF.

V is TRBV27 and J is TRBJ2-3; 11 bases map to TRBD2. This CDR3 comprises 16 residues. V lost 1 base and J lost 0; bases outside the gene matches: 0. CDR1 and CDR2 (germline): MNHEY, SMNVEV (reference sequence). The CDR3: CASSLLAGGSTDTQYF. Written as DNA, the CDR3 is TGTGCCAGCAGTTTATTAGCGGGGGGGAGCACAGATACGCAGTATTTT.

V is TRBV29-1 and J is TRBJ2-1; D unclear. CDR3 length: 11 amino acids. The germline gives CDR1 SQVTM, CDR2 ANQGSEA. Trimming took off 0 bases at V and 16 bases at J, with 13 bases between the two ends. The CDR3 here is CSVEEYSESFF. CDR3 nucleotides: TGCAGCGTTGAAGAATACTCGGAGTCTTTCTTC.

The V gene is TRBV7-8, the J gene TRBJ2-1, with TRBD2 matching over 8 bases. Germline V gene data show CDR1 as SGHVS and CDR2 as FQNEAQ. This CDR3 comprises 18 residues. The V gene end was trimmed by 5 bases and the J gene end by 2 bases; junction bases not matched to a gene: 14. CDR3 coding DNA: TGTGCCAGCAGCCCTCTGCCCCCCGGTAGCGGGACCTACAATGAGCAGTTCTTC. Amino acids: CASSPLPPGSGTYNEQFF.

The rearrangement uses TRBV15 and TRBJ1-1, with D perhaps TRBD1 (5 bases). With 0 bases removed from V and 8 bases from J, the gap between germline ends came to 13 bases. This CDR3 comprises 14 residues. Germline CDR1 reads LNHNV; CDR2 reads YYDKDF (reference sequence). In nucleotides, the CDR3 is TGTGCCACCAGCAGAGATCAAGGGACGTTCGAAGCTTTCTTT. It specifies CATSRDQGTFEAFF.

The chain joins TRBV5-4 to TRBJ2-1; D is unresolved. The CDR3 is 14 residues long. Trimming removed 2 bases from V and 7 bases from J, with 13 bases in between. In germline, CDR1 is SGHNT, CDR2 YYREEE (reference sequence). CDR3 in DNA: TGTGCCAGCAGCTTCCCTACCCAACAGAATGAGCAGTTCTTC. Encoded protein: CASSFPTQQNEQFF.

The chain couples TRBV5-8 to TRBJ2-3; 10 bases are a match to TRBD2. Germline CDR1 and CDR2: SGHTS and YDEGEE. V gave up 4 bases and J gave up 6 bases; unmatched junction bases: 8. The CDR3 totals 15 residues. CDR3 sequence: CASSLGLAFSDTQYF. CDR3 DNA: TGTGCCAGCAGCCTGGGACTAGCGTTCTCCGATACGCAGTATTTT.

The chain uses TRBV27 and TRBJ1-1; TRBD1 aligns across 8 bases. The germline V gene has CDR1 MNHEY and CDR2 SMNVEV (reference sequence). CDR3 length: 14 residues. V gave up 3 bases and J gave up 3 bases; unmatched junction bases: 3. The CDR3 DNA reads TGTGCCAGCAGTTTCACGGACAGGGACACTGAAGCTTTCTTT. Translating it yields CASSFTDRDTEAFF.

The chain recombines TRBV5-1 with TRBJ2-5, with unresolved D. The CDR3 runs to 13 residues. Germline V gene sequence: CDR1 SGHRS, CDR2 YFSETQ. With 4 bases removed from V and 3 bases from J, the gap between germline ends came to 10 bases. The DNA for the CDR3 is TGCGCCAGCAGCCTAAAGCGCGAAGAGACCCAGTACTTC. It encodes CASSLKREETQYF.

The CDR3 loop is CASSLVRGFALGYEQYF. The CDR3 DNA follows: TGTGCCAGCAGCTTGGTGCGAGGGTTCGCGTTGGGATACGAGCAGTACTTC. The chain combines TRBV5-5 with TRBJ2-7; D is perhaps TRBD2 (5 bases). This CDR3 is 17 amino acids long. Germline CDR1 reads SGHKS; CDR2 reads YYEKEE (reference sequence). Trimming pared 0 bases from V and 4 bases from J, leaving 20 bases between.

This clone was counted a few times. The chain joins TRBV29-1 to TRBJ1-1; no clear D. The CDR3 extends over 12 amino acids. The germline V gene has CDR1 SQVTM and CDR2 ANQGSEA. Between the trimmed V and J ends, which lost 4 bases and 1 base, there was a span of 7 bases. CDR3 protein: CSVVKANTEAFF. In DNA form, the CDR3 reads TGCAGCGTTGTCAAAGCGAACACTGAAGCTTTCTTT.